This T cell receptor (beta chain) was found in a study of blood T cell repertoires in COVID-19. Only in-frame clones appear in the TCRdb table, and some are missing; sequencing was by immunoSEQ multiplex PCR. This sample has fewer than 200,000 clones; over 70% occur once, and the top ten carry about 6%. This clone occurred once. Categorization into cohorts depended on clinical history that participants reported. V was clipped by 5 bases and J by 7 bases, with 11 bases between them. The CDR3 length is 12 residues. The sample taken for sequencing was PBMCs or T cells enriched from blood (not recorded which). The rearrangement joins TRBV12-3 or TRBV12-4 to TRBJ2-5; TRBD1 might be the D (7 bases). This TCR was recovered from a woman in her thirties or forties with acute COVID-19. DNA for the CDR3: TGTGCCAGCAGTCGACAGGGAGGGACCCAGTACTTC. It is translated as CASSRQGGTQYF.